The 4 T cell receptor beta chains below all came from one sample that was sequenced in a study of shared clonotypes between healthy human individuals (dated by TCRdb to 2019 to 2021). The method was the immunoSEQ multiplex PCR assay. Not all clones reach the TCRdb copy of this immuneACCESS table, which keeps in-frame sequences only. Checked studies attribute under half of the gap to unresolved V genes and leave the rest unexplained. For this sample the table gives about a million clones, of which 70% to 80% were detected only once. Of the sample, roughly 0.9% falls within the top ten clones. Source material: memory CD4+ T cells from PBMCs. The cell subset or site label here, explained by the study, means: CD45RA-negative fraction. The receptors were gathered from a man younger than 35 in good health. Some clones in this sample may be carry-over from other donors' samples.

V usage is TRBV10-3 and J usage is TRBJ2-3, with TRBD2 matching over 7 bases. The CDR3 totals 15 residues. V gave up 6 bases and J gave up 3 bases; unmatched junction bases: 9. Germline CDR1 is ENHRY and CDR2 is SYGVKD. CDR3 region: CAISARKRDTDTQYF. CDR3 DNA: TGTGCCATCAGCGCTAGGAAGCGGGATACAGATACGCAGTATTTT.

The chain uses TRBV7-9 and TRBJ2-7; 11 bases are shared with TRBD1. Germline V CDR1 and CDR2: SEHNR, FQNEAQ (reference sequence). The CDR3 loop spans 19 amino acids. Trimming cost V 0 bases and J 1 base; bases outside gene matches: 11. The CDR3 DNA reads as TGTGCCAGCAGCTTAGCTTTGGACAGGGGGCGTTCTGGGTCCTACGAGCAGTACTTC. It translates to CASSLALDRGRSGSYEQYF.

The DNA for the CDR3 is TGTGCCAGCAGTGAGGATTTGACAGGGATTACCGGGGAGCTGTTTTTT. Translating it yields CASSEDLTGITGELFF. The chain couples TRBV25-1 to TRBJ2-2; TRBD1 matches 7 bases. The junction had 9 bases not matched to a gene; V was cut back by 3 bases and J by 5 bases. The CDR3 totals 16 residues. Germline CDR1 is MGHDK and CDR2 is SYGVNS.

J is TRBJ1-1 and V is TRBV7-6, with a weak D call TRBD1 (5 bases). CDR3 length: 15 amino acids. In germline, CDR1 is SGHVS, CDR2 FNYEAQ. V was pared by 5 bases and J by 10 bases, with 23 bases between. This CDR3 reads CASSPRAAQGRRAFF. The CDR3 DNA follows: TGTGCCAGCAGCCCACGCGCCGCCCAGGGACGTAGAGCTTTCTTT.